Below are 16 T cell receptor beta chains sequenced from a single sample in a study of blood T cells in healthy people across ages. The second PCR ran 7 to 11 cycles with a sample-barcoded 5' primer and J-beta primers. One entry per CDR3 protein results from TCRdb running MiXCR on the 5' RACE reads. The data show 600,000 to 650,000 distinct CDR3 sequences, around three fifths seen once. Sequences were obtained from blood. All receptors derive from a man between 60 and 70 years old in good health.

J is TRBJ2-5 and V is TRBV5-4; TRBD1 agrees at 9 bases. The V gene's germline CDR1 is SGHNT and CDR2 YYREEE (reference sequence). The CDR3 has 16 residues. Germline trimming cut 4 bases from V and 3 bases from J; bases unmatched to any gene: 10. The CDR3 DNA follows: TGTGCCAGCAGCGTATACAGGGGGCGATATGAAGAGACCCAGTACTTC. As protein: CASSVYRGRYEETQYF.

Concerning this clonotype: One junction end does not reproduce the germline sequence, and a read error may be involved. This chain connects TRBV7-9 to TRBJ2-3; possibly TRBD2 for D (5 bases). The germline V gene has CDR1 SEHNR and CDR2 FQNEAQ (reference sequence). The CDR3 has 14 residues. CDR3 sequence: CASTARGSTDTQYF. Here the CDR3 DNA reads TGTGCCAGCACTGCACGGGGAAGCACGGATACGCAGTATTTT.

The chain combines TRBV6-5 with TRBJ1-1; D call uncertain. Germline values: CDR1 MNHEY, CDR2 SVGAGI. V was clipped by 2 bases and J by 11 bases, with 15 bases between them. The CDR3 is 13 amino acids. CDR3 sequence reads: CASSYADRSSAFF. The CDR3 DNA reads as TGTGCCAGCAGTTACGCGGACCGTTCGTCGGCTTTCTTT.

J is TRBJ1-4 and V is TRBV5-1, with TRBD1 as a possible D gene (5 bases). Germline assignment: CDR1 SGHRS and CDR2 YFSETQ. Trimming took off 5 bases at V and 7 bases at J, with 12 bases between the two ends. The CDR3 runs to 13 residues. CDR3 DNA sequence: TGCGCCAGCAGTTCTGGGGCGGGTGAAAAACTGTTTTTT. Its protein product is CASSSGAGEKLFF.

The J gene is TRBJ2-1, the V gene TRBV5-1; 9 bases are a match to TRBD1. This CDR3 has 16 amino acids. J lost 6 bases, V lost 3 bases, and 10 bases had no gene match. Germline V lookup: CDR1 SGHRS, CDR2 YFSETQ. The CDR3 DNA sequence: TGCGCCAGCAGCTCCCAATCGGGACAGGGCGCCAATGAGCAGTTCTTC. Translating gives CASSSQSGQGANEQFF.

The chain employs TRBV20-1 and TRBJ1-5; no reliable D call. The CDR3 contains 14 residues. V was pared by 6 bases and J by 2 bases, with 14 bases between. The V gene's germline CDR1 is DFQATT and CDR2 SNEGSKA (reference sequence). CDR3 nucleotide sequence: TGCAGTGCGCGGTCCAATCTCGGCAATCAGCCCCAGCATTTT. Its translation is CSARSNLGNQPQHF.

The chain is built from TRBV20-1 and TRBJ1-6; D not certain. Germline V lookup: CDR1 DFQATT, CDR2 SNEGSKA (reference sequence). CDR3 length: 17 amino acids. Trimming took off 0 bases at V and 0 bases at J, with 12 bases between the two ends. The CDR3 DNA sequence: TGCAGTGCTAGAGATTGGGCGGAGAGCTCCTATAATTCACCCCTCCACTTT. Encoded protein: CSARDWAESSYNSPLHF.

This clonotype was picked up a small number of times. The V gene is TRBV5-1, the J gene TRBJ2-3; D assignment may be TRBD1 or TRBD2 (5 bases each). Trimming removed 1 base at V and 6 bases at J, with 15 bases between. Germline values: CDR1 SGHRS, CDR2 YFSETQ. The CDR3 is 15 amino acids. CDR3 in amino acids: CASSLHPGQRDTQYF. CDR3 in DNA: TGCGCCAGCAGCTTGCATCCAGGGCAGCGGGATACGCAGTATTTT.

This chain connects TRBV18 to TRBJ1-1, with 9 bases lining up with TRBD1. This CDR3 region has 16 residues. Germline lookup yields CDR1 KGHSH and CDR2 LQKENI. The trim removed 0 bases at V and 5 bases at J, leaving 7 bases unmatched. DNA of the CDR3: TGTGCCAGCTCACCACCGAACAGGGGGCGCCGGACTGAAGCTTTCTTT. Its translation is CASSPPNRGRRTEAFF. Looking up the rest from reference TRBV18 and TRBJ1-1 gives the full variable domain: NAGVMQNPRHLVRRRGQEARLRCSPMKGHSHVYWYRQLPEEGLKFMVYLQKENIIDESGMPKERFSAEFPKEGPSILRIQQVVRGDSAAYFCASSPPNRGRRTEAFFGQGTRLTVV.

This clonotype was counted only a few times. The V call is TRBV5-1, the J call TRBJ2-3; TRBD2 is a possible D gene (5 bases). Trimming removed 1 base at V and 0 bases at J, with 6 bases between. The CDR3 runs to 14 residues. CDR1 is SGHRS, CDR2 YFSETQ, per germline. CDR3 DNA sequence: TGCGCCAGCAGCTTGTGGACTAGCACAGATACGCAGTATTTT. Translating gives CASSLWTSTDTQYF.

The CDR3 coding sequence is TGCAGTGCTAGAGATTTCATCCGGGACAGGGTTATGGATGAGCAGTTCTTC. It is translated as CSARDFIRDRVMDEQFF. The rearrangement uses TRBV20-1 and TRBJ2-1; 9 bases align to TRBD1. The CDR3 spans 17 residues. Germline CDR1 is DFQATT and CDR2 is SNEGSKA (reference sequence). V gave up 0 bases and J gave up 8 bases; unmatched junction bases: 14.

The chain is built from TRBV6-4 and TRBJ2-3; D perhaps matches TRBD2 (7 bases). CDR3 length: 16 residues. Germline CDR1 and CDR2: MRHNA and SNTAGT. V was trimmed by 0 bases and J by 8 bases, leaving 18 bases between them. The chain's CDR3 is CASSDSAGARIATQYF. The CDR3 DNA is TGTGCCAGCAGTGACTCGGCGGGGGCCCGTATCGCTACGCAGTATTTT.

The chain combines TRBV9 with TRBJ1-4, with 11 nucleotides matching TRBD1. The CDR3 sequence is 14 residues long. Germline values: CDR1 SGDLS, CDR2 YYNGEE. With 3 bases clipped from V and 7 bases from J, the junction kept 2 bases outside the gene matches. CDR3 DNA: TGTGCCAGCAGCGCCGGGACAGGGGGTGAAAAACTGTTTTTT. Amino acid sequence: CASSAGTGGEKLFF.

This clonotype was counted a few times. The V call is TRBV12-3 or TRBV12-4, the J call TRBJ1-1, with D unresolved. This CDR3 is built from 14 residues. Trimming removed 4 bases from V and 0 bases from J, with 9 bases in between. CDR3 nucleotide sequence: TGTGCCAGCAGTTACGGAGATATGAACACTGAAGCTTTCTTT. Translation gives CASSYGDMNTEAFF.

The genes are TRBV4-2 and TRBJ1-5, with D perhaps matching TRBD1 (6 bases). Germline V gene sequence: CDR1 LGHNA, CDR2 YNFKEQ. V lost 1 base and J 6 bases, leaving 13 bases between the germline ends. This CDR3 region has 15 residues. The CDR3 DNA follows: TGTGCCAGCAGCCAAGGGCAGGGGCGAAGTCAGCCCCAGCATTTT. Its protein product is CASSQGQGRSQPQHF.

V and J are TRBV6-5 and TRBJ1-1; D is perhaps TRBD1 (5 bases). V was clipped by 0 bases and J by 5 bases, with 7 bases between them. Germline V lookup: CDR1 MNHEY, CDR2 SVGAGI. This CDR3 is built from 13 residues. CDR3 nucleotide sequence: TGTGCCAGCAGTTACTCGGGGCAAACTGAAGCTTTCTTT. It specifies CASSYSGQTEAFF.